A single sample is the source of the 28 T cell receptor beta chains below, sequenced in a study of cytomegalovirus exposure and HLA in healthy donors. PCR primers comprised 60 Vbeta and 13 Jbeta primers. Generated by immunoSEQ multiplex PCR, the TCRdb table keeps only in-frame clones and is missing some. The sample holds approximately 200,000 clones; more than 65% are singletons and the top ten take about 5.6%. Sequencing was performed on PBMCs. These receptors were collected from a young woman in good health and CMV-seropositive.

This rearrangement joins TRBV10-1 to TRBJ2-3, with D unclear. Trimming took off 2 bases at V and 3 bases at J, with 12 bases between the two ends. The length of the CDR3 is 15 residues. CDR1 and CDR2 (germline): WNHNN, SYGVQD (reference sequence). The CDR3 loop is CASSEEVSGTDTQYF. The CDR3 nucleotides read TGCGCCAGCAGTGAGGAGGTTAGTGGAACAGATACGCAGTATTTT.

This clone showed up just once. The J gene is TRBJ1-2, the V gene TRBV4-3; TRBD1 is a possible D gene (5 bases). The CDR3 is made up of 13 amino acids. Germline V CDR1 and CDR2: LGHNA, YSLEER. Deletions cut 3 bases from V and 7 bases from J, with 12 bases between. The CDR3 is CASSQVREGGYTF. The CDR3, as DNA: TGCGCCAGCAGCCAGGTCAGGGAGGGTGGCTACACCTTC.

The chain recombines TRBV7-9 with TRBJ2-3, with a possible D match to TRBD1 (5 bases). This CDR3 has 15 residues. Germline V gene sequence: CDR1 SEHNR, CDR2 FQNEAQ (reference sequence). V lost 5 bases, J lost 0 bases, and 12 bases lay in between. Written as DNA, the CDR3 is TGTGCCAGCAGCCCTAGGGGTAGGAGCACAGATACGCAGTATTTT. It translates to CASSPRGRSTDTQYF.

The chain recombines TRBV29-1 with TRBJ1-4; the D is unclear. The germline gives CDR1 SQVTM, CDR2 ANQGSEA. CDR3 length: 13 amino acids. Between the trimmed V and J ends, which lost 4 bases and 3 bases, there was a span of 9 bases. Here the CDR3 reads CSVAVGANEKLFF. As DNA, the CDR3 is TGCAGCGTTGCGGTAGGAGCTAATGAAAAACTGTTTTTT.

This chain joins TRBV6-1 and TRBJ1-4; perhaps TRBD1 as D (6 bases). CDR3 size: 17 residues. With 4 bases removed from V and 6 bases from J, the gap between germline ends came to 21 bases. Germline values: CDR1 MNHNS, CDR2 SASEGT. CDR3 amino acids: CASSALTGSLSYEKLFF. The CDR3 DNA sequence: TGTGCCAGCAGTGCCCTGACAGGCTCGCTTAGTTATGAAAAACTGTTTTTT.

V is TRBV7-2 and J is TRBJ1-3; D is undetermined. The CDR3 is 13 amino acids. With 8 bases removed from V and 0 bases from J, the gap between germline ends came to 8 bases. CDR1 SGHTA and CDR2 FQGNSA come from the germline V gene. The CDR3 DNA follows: TGTGCCAGCTCAAATCCCTCTGGAAACACCATATATTTT. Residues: CASSNPSGNTIYF.

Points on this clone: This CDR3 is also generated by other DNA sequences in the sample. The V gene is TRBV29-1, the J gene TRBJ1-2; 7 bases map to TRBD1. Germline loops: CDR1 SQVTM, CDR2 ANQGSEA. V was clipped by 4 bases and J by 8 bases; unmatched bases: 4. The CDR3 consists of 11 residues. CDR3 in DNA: TGCAGCGTTGGACAGGGTAACGGCTACACCTTC. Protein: CSVGQGNGYTF.

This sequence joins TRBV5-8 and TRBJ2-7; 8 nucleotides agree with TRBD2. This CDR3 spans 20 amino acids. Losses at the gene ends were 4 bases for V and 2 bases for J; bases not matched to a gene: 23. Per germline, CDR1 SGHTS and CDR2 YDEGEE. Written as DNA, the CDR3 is TGTGCCAGCAGCCTTTTCTTGGTGATTAGCGGGAAGATCCCTACCTACGAGCAGTACTTC. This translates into CASSLFLVISGKIPTYEQYF.

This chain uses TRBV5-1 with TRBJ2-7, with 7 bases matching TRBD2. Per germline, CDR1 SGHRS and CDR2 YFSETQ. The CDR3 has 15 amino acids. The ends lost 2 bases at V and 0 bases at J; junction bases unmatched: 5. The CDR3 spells CASSLTGTNSYEQYF. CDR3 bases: TGCGCCAGCAGCTTAACCGGGACTAACTCCTACGAGCAGTACTTC.

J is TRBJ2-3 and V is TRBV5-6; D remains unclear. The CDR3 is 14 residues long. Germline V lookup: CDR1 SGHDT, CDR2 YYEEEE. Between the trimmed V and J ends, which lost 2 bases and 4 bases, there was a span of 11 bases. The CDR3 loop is CASSFRPSADTQYF. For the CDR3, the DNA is TGTGCCAGCAGCTTCCGACCGAGCGCAGATACGCAGTATTTT.

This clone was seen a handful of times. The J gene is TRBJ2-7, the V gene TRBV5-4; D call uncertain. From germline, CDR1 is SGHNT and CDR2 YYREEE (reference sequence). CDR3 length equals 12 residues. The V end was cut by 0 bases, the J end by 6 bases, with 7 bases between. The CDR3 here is CASSLGRGEQYF. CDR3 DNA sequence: TGTGCCAGCAGCTTGGGCAGAGGCGAGCAGTACTTC.

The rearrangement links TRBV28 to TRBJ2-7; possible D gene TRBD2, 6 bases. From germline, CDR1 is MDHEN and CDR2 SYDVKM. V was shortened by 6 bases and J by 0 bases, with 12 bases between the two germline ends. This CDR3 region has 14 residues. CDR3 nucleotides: TGTGCCAGCAGCCGAGGCGGGGCCTCCTACGAGCAGTACTTC. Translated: CASSRGGASYEQYF.

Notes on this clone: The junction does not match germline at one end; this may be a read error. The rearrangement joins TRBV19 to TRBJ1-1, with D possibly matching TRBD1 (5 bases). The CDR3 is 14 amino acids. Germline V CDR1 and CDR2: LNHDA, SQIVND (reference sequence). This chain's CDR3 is CASSGRAGNAEAFF. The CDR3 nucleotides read TGTGCCAGTAGTGGCCGGGCAGGGAACGCTGAAGCTTTCTTT.

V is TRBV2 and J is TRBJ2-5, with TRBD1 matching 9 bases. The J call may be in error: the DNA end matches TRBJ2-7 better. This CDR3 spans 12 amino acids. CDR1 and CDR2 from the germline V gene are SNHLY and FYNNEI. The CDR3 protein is CASSGQGDEQYF. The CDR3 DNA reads TGTGCCAGCAGTGGACAGGGGGACGAGCAGTACTTC.

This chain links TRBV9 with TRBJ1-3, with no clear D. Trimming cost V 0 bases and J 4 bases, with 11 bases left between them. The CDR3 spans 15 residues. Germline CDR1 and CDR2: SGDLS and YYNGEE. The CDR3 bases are TGTGCCAGCAGCGTAGAGGGAGGTTCAGGAAACACCATATATTTT. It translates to CASSVEGGSGNTIYF.

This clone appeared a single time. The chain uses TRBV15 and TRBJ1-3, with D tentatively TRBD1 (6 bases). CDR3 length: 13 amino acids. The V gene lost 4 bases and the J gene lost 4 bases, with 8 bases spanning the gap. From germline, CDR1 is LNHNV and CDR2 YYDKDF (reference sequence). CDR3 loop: CATSNTGGNTIYF. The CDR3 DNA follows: TGTGCCACCAGCAATACAGGGGGAAACACCATATATTTT. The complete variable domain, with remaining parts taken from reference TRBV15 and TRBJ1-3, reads DAMVIQNPRYQVTQFGKPVTLSCSQTLNHNVMYWYQQKSSQAPKLLFHYYDKDFNNEADTPDNFQSRRPNTSFCFLDIRSPGLGDTAMYLCATSNTGGNTIYFGEGSWLTVV.

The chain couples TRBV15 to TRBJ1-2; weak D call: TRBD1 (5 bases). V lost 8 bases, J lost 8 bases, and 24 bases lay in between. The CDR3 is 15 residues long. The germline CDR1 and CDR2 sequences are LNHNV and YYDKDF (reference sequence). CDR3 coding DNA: TGTGCCACCTTGGAATCAGGGACTTTAGGGCAGGGCTACACCTTC. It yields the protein CATLESGTLGQGYTF.

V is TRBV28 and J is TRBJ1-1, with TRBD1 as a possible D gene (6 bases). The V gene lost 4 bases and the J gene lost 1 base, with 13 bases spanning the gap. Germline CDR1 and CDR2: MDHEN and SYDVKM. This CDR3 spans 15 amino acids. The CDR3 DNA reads TGTGCCAGCAGTTCCGCGGGGGGCCCGAACACTGAAGCTTTCTTT. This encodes CASSSAGGPNTEAFF.

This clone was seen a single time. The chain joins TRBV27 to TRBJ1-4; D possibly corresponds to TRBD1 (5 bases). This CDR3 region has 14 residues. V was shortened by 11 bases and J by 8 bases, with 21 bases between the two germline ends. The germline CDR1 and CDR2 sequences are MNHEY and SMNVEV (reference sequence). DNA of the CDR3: TGTGCCTCATGTCTGGCGGGACGGGAAGAAAAACTGTTTTTT. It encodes CASCLAGREEKLFF.

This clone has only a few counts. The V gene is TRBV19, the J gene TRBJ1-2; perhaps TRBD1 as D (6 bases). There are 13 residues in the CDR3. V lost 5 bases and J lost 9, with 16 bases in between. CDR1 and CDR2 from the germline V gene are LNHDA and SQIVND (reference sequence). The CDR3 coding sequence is TGTGCCAGTAGTTTTGGGGGCCTCGACAGCTACACCTTC. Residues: CASSFGGLDSYTF.

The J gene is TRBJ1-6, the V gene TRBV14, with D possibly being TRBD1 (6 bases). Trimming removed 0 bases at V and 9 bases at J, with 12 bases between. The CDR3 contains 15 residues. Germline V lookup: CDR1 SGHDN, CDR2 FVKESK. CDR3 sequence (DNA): TGTGCCAGCAGCCAAGATAACGGGGGGCGTTCACCCCTCCACTTT. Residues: CASSQDNGGRSPLHF.

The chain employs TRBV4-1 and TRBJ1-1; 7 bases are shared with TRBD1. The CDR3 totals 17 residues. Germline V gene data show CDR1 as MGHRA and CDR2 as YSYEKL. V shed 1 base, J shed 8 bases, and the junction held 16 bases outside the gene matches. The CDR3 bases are TGCGCCAGCAGCCAAGTCAATCCCGGGACAGTTGGGGCGGAAGCTTTCTTT. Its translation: CASSQVNPGTVGAEAFF.

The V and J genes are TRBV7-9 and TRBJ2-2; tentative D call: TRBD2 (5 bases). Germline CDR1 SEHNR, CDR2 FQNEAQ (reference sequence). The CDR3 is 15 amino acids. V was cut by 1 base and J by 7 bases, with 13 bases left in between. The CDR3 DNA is TGTGCCAGCAGCTTAGACGGGAAGAACGGCGGGGAGCTGTTTTTT. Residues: CASSLDGKNGGELFF.

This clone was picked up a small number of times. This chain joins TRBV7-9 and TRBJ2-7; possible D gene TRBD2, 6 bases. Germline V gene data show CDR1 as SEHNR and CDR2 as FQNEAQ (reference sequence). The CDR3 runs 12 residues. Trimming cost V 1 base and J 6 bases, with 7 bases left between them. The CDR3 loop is CASSLVGSEQYF. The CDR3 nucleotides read TGTGCCAGCAGCTTAGTCGGGAGCGAGCAGTACTTC.

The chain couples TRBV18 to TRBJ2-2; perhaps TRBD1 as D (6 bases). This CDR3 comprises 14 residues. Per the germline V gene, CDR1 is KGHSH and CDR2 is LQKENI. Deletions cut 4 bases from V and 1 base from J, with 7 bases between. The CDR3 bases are TGTGCCAGCTCACGGGACATGAACACCGGGGAGCTGTTTTTT. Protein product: CASSRDMNTGELFF.

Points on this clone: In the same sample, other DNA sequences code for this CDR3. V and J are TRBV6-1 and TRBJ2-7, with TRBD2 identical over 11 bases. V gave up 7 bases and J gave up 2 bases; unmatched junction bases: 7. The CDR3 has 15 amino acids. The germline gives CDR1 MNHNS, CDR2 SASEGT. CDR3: CASITGTSGPYEQYF. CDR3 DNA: TGTGCCAGCATTACCGGGACTAGCGGACCCTACGAGCAGTACTTC.

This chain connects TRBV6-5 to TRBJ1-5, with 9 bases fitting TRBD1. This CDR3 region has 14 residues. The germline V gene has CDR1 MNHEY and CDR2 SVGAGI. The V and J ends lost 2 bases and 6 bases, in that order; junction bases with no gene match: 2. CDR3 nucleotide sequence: TGTGCCAGCAGTTACACAGGGGGCGGTCAGCCCCAGCATTTT. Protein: CASSYTGGGQPQHF.

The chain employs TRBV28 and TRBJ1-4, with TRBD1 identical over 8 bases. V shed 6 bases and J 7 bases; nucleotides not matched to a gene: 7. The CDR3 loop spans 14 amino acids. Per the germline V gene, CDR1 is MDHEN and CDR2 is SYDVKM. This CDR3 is CASSEGQDLEKLFF. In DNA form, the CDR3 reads TGTGCCAGCAGCGAGGGACAGGACCTTGAAAAACTGTTTTTT.